The 6 T cell receptor beta chains given below trace back to one sample, sequenced in a study of blood T cells in healthy people across ages. A second PCR, run for about 7 to 12 cycles, used a sample-barcoded 5' primer plus a J-beta primer mix. MiXCR, run by TCRdb on the 5' RACE reads, gives a single entry per CDR3 protein. This sample carries 910,000 or so distinct CDR3 sequences, 51% of them seen once, and the ten largest clones take 20% to 25%. The material sequenced was blood. The source is a woman aged 55-70 years in good health.

This clonotype has ten or more counts. The chain is built from TRBV2 and TRBJ2-3, with D hard to call. CDR1 and CDR2 (germline): SNHLY, FYNNEI. Trimming removed 7 bases from V and 6 bases from J, with 8 bases in between. The CDR3 has 11 residues. DNA for the CDR3: TGTGCCAGCACGTATGGTGATACGCAGTATTTT. This sequence encodes CASTYGDTQYF.

The table lists this clonotype with a count of one. The rearrangement links TRBV7-2 to TRBJ1-2; 8 positions agree with TRBD1. The germline V gene has CDR1 SGHTA and CDR2 FQGNSA. This CDR3 has 14 amino acids. After removal of 5 bases from V and 7 bases from J, the junction contained 9 bases not matched to a gene. For the CDR3, the DNA is TGTGCCAGCAGCCCAAGGGACAGGTCTCGTGGCTACACCTTC. Translating it yields CASSPRDRSRGYTF.

The chain links TRBV5-1 to TRBJ2-1; 8 bases line up with TRBD2. V lost 2 bases to trimming and J lost 7 bases; unmatched junction nucleotides: 8. The CDR3 covers 15 residues. In germline, CDR1 is SGHRS, CDR2 YFSETQ. CDR3 in DNA: TGCGCCAGCAGCTTAGACGGGAGGGCCTTAAATGAGCAGTTCTTC. This codes for CASSLDGRALNEQFF.

V and J are TRBV28 and TRBJ2-1; the match to TRBD2 covers 9 bases. The junction had 4 bases not matched to a gene; V was cut back by 4 bases and J by 6 bases. The CDR3 spans 14 residues. CDR1 and CDR2 from the germline V gene are MDHEN and SYDVKM. The CDR3 sequence: CASSSGTSLNEQFF. The CDR3 DNA sequence: TGTGCCAGCAGTTCAGGGACTAGCCTCAATGAGCAGTTCTTC.

The chain carries TRBV6-1 and TRBJ2-3; D remains ambiguous. V gave up 8 bases and J gave up 2 bases, with 14 bases separating them. The germline V gene encodes CDR1 MNHNS and CDR2 SASEGT. This CDR3 is 14 amino acids long. CDR3 nucleotide sequence: TGTGCCAGCGGTAGGAACCAGAACACAGATACGCAGTATTTT. Its translation: CASGRNQNTDTQYF.

The CDR3, as DNA: TGTGCCAGCAGAAACTGGGGCACTGAAGCTTTCTTT. Amino acid sequence: CASRNWGTEAFF. This rearrangement joins TRBV3-1 to TRBJ1-1; no firm D call. The ends were cut back, 6 bases at V and 4 bases at J, with 9 bases in the middle. The germline V gene encodes CDR1 LGHDT and CDR2 YNNKEL (reference sequence). The CDR3 loop spans 12 amino acids. The whole variable domain, filled in from reference TRBV3-1 and TRBJ1-1, reads DTAVSQTPKYLVTQMGNDKSIKCEQNLGHDTMYWYKQDSKKFLKIMFSYNNKELIINETVPNRFSPKSPDKAHLNLHINSLELGDSAVYFCASRNWGTEAFFGQGTRLTVV.